These 15 T cell receptor beta chains were all obtained from the same sample, sequenced in a study of cytomegalovirus exposure and HLA in healthy donors. Vbeta (60) and Jbeta (13) primers were used in the PCR. Generated by immunoSEQ multiplex PCR, the TCRdb table keeps only in-frame clones and is missing some. The sample lists some 120,000 clones, 70% occurring once. The material sequenced was PBMCs. The receptors were sampled from a man aged 30-40 years in good health and CMV-seropositive.

This chain links TRBV18 with TRBJ2-7; 10 bases are shared with TRBD1. J gave up 5 bases and V 3 bases, and 10 bases lay outside the gene matches. Germline lookup yields CDR1 KGHSH and CDR2 LQKENI. This CDR3 comprises 16 residues. CDR3 in DNA: TGTGCCAGCTCACCCCGTCCTTCCGGGACAGGGGACGAGCAGTACTTC. Translating it yields CASSPRPSGTGDEQYF.

The chain recombines TRBV6-5 with TRBJ2-7, with 7 bases identical to TRBD1. Unmatched junction bases numbered 4, after V lost 4 bases and J lost 1 base. Germline CDR1 is MNHEY and CDR2 is SVGAGI. This CDR3 has 14 amino acids. The CDR3 reads CASSFVTGSYEQYF. DNA for the CDR3: TGTGCCAGCAGTTTCGTGACAGGGTCCTACGAGCAGTACTTC.

This chain uses TRBV28 with TRBJ2-7, with a possible D match to TRBD2 (5 bases). The CDR3 extends over 16 amino acids. V was pared by 4 bases and J by 3 bases, with 19 bases between. The germline gives CDR1 MDHEN, CDR2 SYDVKM. The CDR3 bases are TGTGCCAGCAGTTCAACGAGGGATGCCCTCTACTACGAGCAGTACTTC. It translates to CASSSTRDALYYEQYF.

The chain is built from TRBV5-1 and TRBJ1-2; D remains unclear. CDR3 length: 11 residues. CDR1 and CDR2 (germline): SGHRS, YFSETQ. This CDR3 reads CPSHLGYGYTF. As DNA, the CDR3 is TGCCCGTCCCACCTAGGATATGGCTACACCTTC.

V and J are TRBV5-1 and TRBJ2-5, with D tentatively TRBD2 (5 bases). The DNA end is a closer match to TRBJ2-7, so the J assignment may be wrong. Germline lookup yields CDR1 SGHRS and CDR2 YFSETQ. This CDR3 comprises 15 residues. CDR3 in amino acids: CASKFETPGIYEQYF. In DNA form, the CDR3 reads TGCGCCAGCAAATTCGAAACCCCCGGGATCTACGAGCAGTACTTC.

The V gene is TRBV28, the J gene TRBJ1-2; D remains ambiguous. V lost 6 bases to trimming and J lost 3 bases, with 8 bases between them. Germline CDR1 reads MDHEN; CDR2 reads SYDVKM. The CDR3 is 12 amino acids. DNA for the CDR3: TGTGCCAGCAGCCCCGGGGACTATGGCTACACCTTC. This codes for CASSPGDYGYTF.

The count of this clone is one. The rearrangement joins TRBV30 to TRBJ2-1; 9 nucleotides agree with TRBD2. The CDR3 is 17 residues long. Germline values: CDR1 GTSNPN, CDR2 SVGIG (reference sequence). V lost 4 bases and J lost 0; bases outside the gene matches: 10. CDR3 sequence: CAWKSGGLASSYNEQFF. In nucleotides, the CDR3 is TGTGCCTGGAAAAGCGGGGGGTTAGCGAGCTCCTACAATGAGCAGTTCTTC.

The chain combines TRBV5-1 with TRBJ2-2; 7 positions agree with TRBD1. The V and J ends lost 4 bases and 4 bases, in that order; junction bases with no gene match: 7. The CDR3 loop spans 15 amino acids. Germline CDR1 and CDR2: SGHRS and YFSETQ. CDR3 loop: CASSGLQGSTGELFF. The CDR3 region has the DNA TGCGCCAGCAGCGGTTTACAGGGGAGCACCGGGGAGCTGTTTTTT.

J is TRBJ2-1 and V is TRBV7-8; 10 nucleotides align to TRBD2. V lost 5 bases and J lost 7; bases outside the gene matches: 8. This CDR3 comprises 15 residues. Germline V CDR1 and CDR2: SGHVS, FQNEAQ. The CDR3 DNA reads as TGTGCCAGCAGCCAAAGCCTAGCGGGGGTTAATGAGCAGTTCTTC. This codes for CASSQSLAGVNEQFF.

The V and J genes are TRBV6-5 and TRBJ1-2, with unresolved D. The CDR3 spans 13 residues. The V end lost 6 bases, the J end lost 2 bases, and 10 bases lay between the germline ends. Germline loops: CDR1 MNHEY, CDR2 SVGAGI. The CDR3 here is CASRRAQNYGYTF. CDR3 nucleotides: TGTGCCAGCAGGAGGGCGCAAAACTATGGCTACACCTTC.

The rearrangement joins TRBV19 to TRBJ2-7, with 7 positions matching TRBD1. CDR3 length: 14 amino acids. CDR1 and CDR2 (germline): LNHDA, SQIVND (reference sequence). Trimming removed 4 bases from V and 2 bases from J; junction bases left unmatched: 5. The CDR3 DNA is TGTGCCAGTAGTAGAGGACAGGCGCCCTACGAGCAGTACTTC. Its translation: CASSRGQAPYEQYF.

This clone came up a few times. The chain uses TRBV27 and TRBJ2-3; D unclear. In germline, CDR1 is MNHEY, CDR2 SMNVEV (reference sequence). V was clipped by 0 bases and J by 5 bases, with 6 bases between them. The CDR3 has 13 residues. CDR3 sequence: CASSLSFGDTQYF. The CDR3, as DNA: TGTGCCAGCAGTTTATCCTTCGGAGATACGCAGTATTTT.

This clone was detected only a few times. Germline is not matched at one junction end, which may reflect a read error. The V call is TRBV5-1, the J call TRBJ2-2, with D possibly matching TRBD2 (5 bases). This CDR3 contains 14 residues. The germline V gene has CDR1 SGHRS and CDR2 YFSETQ. DNA for the CDR3: TGCGCCAGCAGCCCAGGACTGAACTCCGGGGAGCTGTTTTTT. Protein product: CASSPGLNSGELFF. Drawing the rest from reference TRBV5-1 and TRBJ2-2, the complete variable domain is KAGVTQTPRYLIKTRGQQVTLSCSPISGHRSVSWYQQTPGQGLQFLFEYFSETQRNKGNFPGRFSGRQFSNSRSEMNVSTLELGDSALYLCASSPGLNSGELFFGEGSRLTVL.

The count of this clone is one. CDR3 sequence (DNA): TGTGCCAGCAGTGAAGGGTATCAGGACAGGGGGGTATTTGGCTACACCTTC. Its translation: CASSEGYQDRGVFGYTF. This chain connects TRBV6-1 to TRBJ1-2; 10 bases map to TRBD1. This CDR3 region has 17 residues. V trimming: 1 base; J trimming: 7 bases; junction bases outside the gene matches: 12. Germline CDR1 reads MNHNS; CDR2 reads SASEGT.

The chain recombines TRBV18 with TRBJ2-3; D is possibly TRBD1 (6 bases). CDR1 is KGHSH and CDR2 is LQKENI in the germline V gene. With 1 base removed from V and 3 bases from J, the gap between germline ends came to 11 bases. CDR3 length equals 15 residues. CDR3: CASSPLQGGTDTQYF. The CDR3 nucleotides are TGTGCCAGCTCACCACTACAGGGTGGGACAGATACGCAGTATTTT. The variable domain in full, with the rest retrieved from reference TRBV18 and TRBJ2-3, is NAGVMQNPRHLVRRRGQEARLRCSPMKGHSHVYWYRQLPEEGLKFMVYLQKENIIDESGMPKERFSAEFPKEGPSILRIQQVVRGDSAAYFCASSPLQGGTDTQYFGPGTRLTVL.